Sequencing of this T cell receptor beta chain was carried out in a study of T-cell memory formation after mild COVID-19. The CDR3 length is 14 residues. Germline CDR1 and CDR2: SGHRS and YFSETQ. V was shortened by 4 bases and J by 3 bases, with 11 bases between the two germline ends. Libraries for TCRalpha and TCRbeta carried sample barcodes and unique molecular identifiers via 5'RACE. TCRdb recomputed calls from the 5' RACE reads with MiXCR, one row per CDR3 protein. This sample has approximately 150,000 distinct CDR3 sequences, with about a fifth found just once. V usage is TRBV5-1 and J usage is TRBJ2-1; a weak D match, TRBD1 (6 bases). The clonotype was recovered from an adult woman who had mild COVID-19 (a few samples of this study predate the infection). Cell type and time point are not known. Sequencing was carried out using PBMCs or a T cell subset sorted from them (not recorded which). CDR3 in DNA: TGCGCCAGCAGCACCCAGGACAGCTACAATGAGCAGTTCTTC. Translation gives CASSTQDSYNEQFF.